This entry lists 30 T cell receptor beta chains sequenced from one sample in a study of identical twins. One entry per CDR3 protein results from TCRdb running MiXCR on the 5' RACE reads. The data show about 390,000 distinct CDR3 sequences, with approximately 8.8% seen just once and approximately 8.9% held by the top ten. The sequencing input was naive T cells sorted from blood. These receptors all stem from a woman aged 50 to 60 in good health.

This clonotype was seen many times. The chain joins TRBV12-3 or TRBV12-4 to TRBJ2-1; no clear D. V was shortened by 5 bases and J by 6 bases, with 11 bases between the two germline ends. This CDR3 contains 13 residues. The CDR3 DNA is TGTGCCAGCAGTCCCTACGACTTCAATGAGCAGTTCTTC. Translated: CASSPYDFNEQFF.

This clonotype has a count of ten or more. CDR3 protein: CAISEVLTSEKLFF. DNA for the CDR3: TGTGCCATCAGTGAGGTCCTCACCTCAGAAAAACTGTTTTTT. This chain links TRBV10-3 with TRBJ1-4; D is uncertain. Germline lookup yields CDR1 ENHRY and CDR2 SYGVKD. Trimming took 2 bases from V and 8 from J, leaving 12 bases between them. The CDR3 runs to 14 residues.

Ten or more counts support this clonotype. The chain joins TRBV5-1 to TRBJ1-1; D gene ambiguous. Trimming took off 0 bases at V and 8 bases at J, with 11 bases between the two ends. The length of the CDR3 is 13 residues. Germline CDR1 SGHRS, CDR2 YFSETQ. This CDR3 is CASSLGGLPEAFF. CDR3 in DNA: TGCGCCAGCAGCTTGGGCGGCCTTCCGGAAGCTTTCTTT.

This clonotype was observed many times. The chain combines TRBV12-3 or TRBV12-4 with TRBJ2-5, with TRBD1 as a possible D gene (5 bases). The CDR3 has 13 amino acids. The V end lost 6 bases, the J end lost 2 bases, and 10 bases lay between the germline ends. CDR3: CASRPTGQETQYF. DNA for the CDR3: TGTGCCAGCAGGCCTACAGGTCAAGAGACCCAGTACTTC.

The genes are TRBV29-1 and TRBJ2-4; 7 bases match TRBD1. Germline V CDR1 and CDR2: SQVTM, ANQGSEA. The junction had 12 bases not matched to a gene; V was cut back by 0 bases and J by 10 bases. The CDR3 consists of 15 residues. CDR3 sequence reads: CSVEDRGQSIRIQYF. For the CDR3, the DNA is TGCAGCGTTGAAGATCGGGGACAGTCCATTCGGATTCAGTACTTC.

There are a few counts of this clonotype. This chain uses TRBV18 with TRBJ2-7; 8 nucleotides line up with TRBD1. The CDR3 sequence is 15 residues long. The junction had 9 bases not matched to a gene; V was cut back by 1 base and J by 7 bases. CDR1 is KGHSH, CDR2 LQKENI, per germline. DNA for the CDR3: TGTGCCAGCTCACCACTCGGAACAGGGGGTAAGGAGCAGTACTTC. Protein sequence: CASSPLGTGGKEQYF. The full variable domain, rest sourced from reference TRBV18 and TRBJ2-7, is NAGVMQNPRHLVRRRGQEARLRCSPMKGHSHVYWYRQLPEEGLKFMVYLQKENIIDESGMPKERFSAEFPKEGPSILRIQQVVRGDSAAYFCASSPLGTGGKEQYFGPGTRLTVT.

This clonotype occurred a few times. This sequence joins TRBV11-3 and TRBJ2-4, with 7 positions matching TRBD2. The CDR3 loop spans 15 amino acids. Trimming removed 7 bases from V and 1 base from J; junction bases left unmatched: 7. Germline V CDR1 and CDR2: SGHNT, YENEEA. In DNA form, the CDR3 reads TGTGCCAGCACGCCGGGGGAGGGGGCCAAAAACATTCAGTACTTC. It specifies CASTPGEGAKNIQYF.

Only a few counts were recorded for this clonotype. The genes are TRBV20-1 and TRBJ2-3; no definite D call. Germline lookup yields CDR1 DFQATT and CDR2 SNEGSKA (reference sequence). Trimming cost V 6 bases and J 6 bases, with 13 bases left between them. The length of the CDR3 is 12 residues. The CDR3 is CSAGPTPDTQYF. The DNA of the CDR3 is TGCAGTGCAGGGCCCACCCCCGATACGCAGTATTTT.

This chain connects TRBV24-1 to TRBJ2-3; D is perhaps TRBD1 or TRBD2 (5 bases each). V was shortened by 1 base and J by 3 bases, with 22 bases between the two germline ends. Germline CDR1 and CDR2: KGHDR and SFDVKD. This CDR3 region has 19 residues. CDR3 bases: TGTGCCACCAGTGATTTAGGGGCCCAGACAAGCGGAGCTACAGATACGCAGTATTTT. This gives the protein CATSDLGAQTSGATDTQYF.

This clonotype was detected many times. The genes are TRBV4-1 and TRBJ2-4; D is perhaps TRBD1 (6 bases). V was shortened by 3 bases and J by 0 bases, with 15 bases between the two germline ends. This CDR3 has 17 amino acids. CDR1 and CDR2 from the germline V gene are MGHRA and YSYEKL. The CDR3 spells CASSHIGQGLAKNIQYF. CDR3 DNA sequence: TGCGCCAGCAGCCATATTGGGCAGGGGCTAGCCAAAAACATTCAGTACTTC.

The CDR3 reads CASSLGVVGGELFF. CDR3 nucleotides: TGTGCCAGCAGTTTGGGGGTGGTAGGCGGGGAGCTGTTTTTT. The gene calls are TRBV12-3 or TRBV12-4 and TRBJ2-2; D is tentatively TRBD1 or TRBD2 (5 bases each). The CDR3 contains 14 residues. V shed 3 bases and J shed 7 bases, with 12 bases lying between them.

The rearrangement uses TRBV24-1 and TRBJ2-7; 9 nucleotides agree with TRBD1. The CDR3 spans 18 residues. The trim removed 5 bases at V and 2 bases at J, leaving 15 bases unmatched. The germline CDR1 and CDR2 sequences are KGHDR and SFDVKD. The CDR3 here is CATSAVYLTGGDAYEQYF. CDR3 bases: TGTGCCACCAGTGCCGTTTATCTTACAGGGGGCGACGCCTACGAGCAGTACTTC.

CDR3 region: CASSPKAGRETQYF. The CDR3 nucleotides are TGTGCCAGCAGCCCAAAGGCAGGGAGGGAGACCCAGTACTTC. This rearrangement joins TRBV7-6 to TRBJ2-5; D perhaps matches TRBD2 (6 bases). V was cut by 5 bases and J by 5 bases, with 15 bases left in between. Germline V lookup: CDR1 SGHVS, CDR2 FNYEAQ. This CDR3 is built from 14 residues.

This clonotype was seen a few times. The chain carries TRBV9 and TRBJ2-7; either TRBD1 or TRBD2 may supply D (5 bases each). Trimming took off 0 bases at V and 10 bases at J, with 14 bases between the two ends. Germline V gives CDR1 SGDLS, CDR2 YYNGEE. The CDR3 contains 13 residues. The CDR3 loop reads CASSVGLTADQYF. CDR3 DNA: TGTGCCAGCAGCGTAGGTCTGACAGCGGACCAGTACTTC.

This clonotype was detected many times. For the CDR3, the DNA is TGTGCCAGCAGTGAGGGGGAGCCCGGGGAGCTGTTTTTT. Translating gives CASSEGEPGELFF. The chain has TRBV6-1 and TRBJ2-2; D is perhaps TRBD1 or TRBD2 (5 bases each). Per the germline V gene, CDR1 is MNHNS and CDR2 is SASEGT. The CDR3 length is 13 residues. V lost 3 bases and J lost 6, with 8 bases in between.

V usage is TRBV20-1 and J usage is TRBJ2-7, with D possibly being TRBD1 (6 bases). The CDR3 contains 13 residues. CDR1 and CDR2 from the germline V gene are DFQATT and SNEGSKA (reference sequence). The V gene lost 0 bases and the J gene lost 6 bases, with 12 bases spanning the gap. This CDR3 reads CSARDPVGAEQYF. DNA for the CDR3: TGCAGTGCTAGAGATCCAGTGGGGGCCGAGCAGTACTTC.

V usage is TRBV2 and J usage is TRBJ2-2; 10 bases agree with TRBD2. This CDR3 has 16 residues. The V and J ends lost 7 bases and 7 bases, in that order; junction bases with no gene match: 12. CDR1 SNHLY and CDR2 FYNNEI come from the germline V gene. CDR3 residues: CASTTDDLAGDGELFF. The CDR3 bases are TGTGCCAGCACTACAGATGATCTAGCGGGAGACGGGGAGCTGTTTTTT.

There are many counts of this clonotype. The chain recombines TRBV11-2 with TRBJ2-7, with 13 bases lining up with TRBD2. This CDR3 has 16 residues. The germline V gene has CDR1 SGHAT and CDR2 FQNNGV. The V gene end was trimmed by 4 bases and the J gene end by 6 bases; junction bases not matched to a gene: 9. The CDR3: CASSSRTSGRRGEQYF. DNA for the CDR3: TGTGCCAGCAGCTCCAGGACTAGCGGGAGACGAGGCGAGCAGTACTTC.

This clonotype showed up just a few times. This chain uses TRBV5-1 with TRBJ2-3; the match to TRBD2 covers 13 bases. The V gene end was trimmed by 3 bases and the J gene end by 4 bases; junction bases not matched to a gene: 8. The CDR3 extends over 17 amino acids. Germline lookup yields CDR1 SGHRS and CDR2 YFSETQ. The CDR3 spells CASSSGLAGSGPDTQYF. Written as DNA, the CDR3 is TGCGCCAGCAGCTCGGGACTAGCGGGATCCGGGCCAGATACGCAGTATTTT.

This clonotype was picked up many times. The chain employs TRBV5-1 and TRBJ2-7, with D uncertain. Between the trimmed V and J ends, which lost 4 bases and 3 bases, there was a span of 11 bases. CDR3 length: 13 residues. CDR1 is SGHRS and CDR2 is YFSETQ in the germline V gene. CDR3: CASSGQRIYEQYF. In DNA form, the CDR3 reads TGCGCCAGCAGCGGCCAGAGGATCTACGAGCAGTACTTC.

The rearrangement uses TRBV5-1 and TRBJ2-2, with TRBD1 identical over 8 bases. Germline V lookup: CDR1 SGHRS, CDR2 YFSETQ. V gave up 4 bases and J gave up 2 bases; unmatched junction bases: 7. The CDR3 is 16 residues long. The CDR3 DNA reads TGCGCCAGCAGCAAAGGACAGGGTCTAAACACCGGGGAGCTGTTTTTT. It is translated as CASSKGQGLNTGELFF.

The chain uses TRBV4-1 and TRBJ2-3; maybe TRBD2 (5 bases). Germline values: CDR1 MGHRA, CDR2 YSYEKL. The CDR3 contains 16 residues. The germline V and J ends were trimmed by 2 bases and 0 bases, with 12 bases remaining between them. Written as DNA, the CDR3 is TGCGCCAGCAGCCAACTCCTAGGCGGGAGCACAGATACGCAGTATTTT. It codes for CASSQLLGGSTDTQYF.

This CDR3 is CASSHVGDLAGGAPNTGELFF. CDR3 DNA sequence: TGCGCCAGCAGCCATGTGGGGGATCTAGCGGGAGGAGCCCCGAACACCGGGGAGCTGTTTTTT. The chain recombines TRBV5-1 with TRBJ2-2, with 11 bases matching TRBD2. Per germline, CDR1 SGHRS and CDR2 YFSETQ. Germline trimming cut 4 bases from V and 0 bases from J; bases unmatched to any gene: 17. CDR3 length: 21 amino acids.

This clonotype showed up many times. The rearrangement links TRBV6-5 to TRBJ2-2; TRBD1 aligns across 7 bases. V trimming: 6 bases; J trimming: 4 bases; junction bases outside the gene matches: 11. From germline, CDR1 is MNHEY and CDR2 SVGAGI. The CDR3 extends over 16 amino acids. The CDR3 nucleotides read TGTGCCAGCAGATACCTCACAGGGGCTGTCACCGGGGAGCTGTTTTTT. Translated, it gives CASRYLTGAVTGELFF.

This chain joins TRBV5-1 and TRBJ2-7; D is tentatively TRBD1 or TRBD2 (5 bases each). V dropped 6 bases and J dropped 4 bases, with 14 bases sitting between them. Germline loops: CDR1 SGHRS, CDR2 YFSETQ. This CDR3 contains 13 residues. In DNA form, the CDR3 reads TGCGCCAGCACCGGCGCAGGGAGTTACGAGCAGTACTTC. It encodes CASTGAGSYEQYF.

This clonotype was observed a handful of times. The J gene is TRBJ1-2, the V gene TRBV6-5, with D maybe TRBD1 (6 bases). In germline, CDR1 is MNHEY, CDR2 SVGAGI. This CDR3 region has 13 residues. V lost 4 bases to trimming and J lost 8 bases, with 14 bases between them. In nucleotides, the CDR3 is TGTGCCAGCAGTTTATACAGGGATGGAGGCTACACCTTC. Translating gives CASSLYRDGGYTF.

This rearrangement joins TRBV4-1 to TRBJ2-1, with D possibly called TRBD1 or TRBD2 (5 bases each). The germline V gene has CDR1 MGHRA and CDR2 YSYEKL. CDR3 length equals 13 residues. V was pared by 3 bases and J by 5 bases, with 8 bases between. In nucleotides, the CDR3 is TGCGCCAGCAGCCACCAGGGACACAATGAGCAGTTCTTC. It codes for CASSHQGHNEQFF.

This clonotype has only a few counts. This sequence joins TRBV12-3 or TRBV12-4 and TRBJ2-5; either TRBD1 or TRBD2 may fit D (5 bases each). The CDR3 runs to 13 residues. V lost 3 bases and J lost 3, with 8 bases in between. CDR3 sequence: CASSFGGEETQYF. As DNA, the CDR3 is TGTGCCAGCAGTTTTGGGGGTGAAGAGACCCAGTACTTC.

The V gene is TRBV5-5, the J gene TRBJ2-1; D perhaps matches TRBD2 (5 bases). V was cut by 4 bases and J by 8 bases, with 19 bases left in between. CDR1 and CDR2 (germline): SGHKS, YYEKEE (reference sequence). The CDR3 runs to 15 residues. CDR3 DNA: TGTGCCAGCAGCGCCGGGATCTCGGCGTTCGATGAGCAGTTCTTC. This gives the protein CASSAGISAFDEQFF. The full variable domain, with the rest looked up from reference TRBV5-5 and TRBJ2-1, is DAGVTQSPTHLIKTRGQQVTLRCSPISGHKSVSWYQQVLGQGPQFIFQYYEKEERGRGNFPDRFSARQFPNYSSELNVNALLLGDSALYLCASSAGISAFDEQFFGPGTRLTVL.

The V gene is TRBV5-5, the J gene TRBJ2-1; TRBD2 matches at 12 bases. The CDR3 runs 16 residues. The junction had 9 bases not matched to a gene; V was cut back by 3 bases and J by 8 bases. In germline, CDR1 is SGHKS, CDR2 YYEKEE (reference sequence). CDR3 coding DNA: TGTGCCAGCAGCTGGGGGGCTAGCGGGAGGGTCGATGAGCAGTTCTTC. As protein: CASSWGASGRVDEQFF.